These T cell receptor beta chains were read from a single sample in a study of CXCR4 blockade with PD-1 therapy in pancreatic cancer. Here immunoSEQ multiplex PCR was the method, and the copy in TCRdb shows in-frame clones only, minus some. Here the sample spans around 15,000 clones, around three quarters being singletons. Material for sequencing was tumor tissue. Receptors originate from a human donor with pancreatic ductal adenocarcinoma. The CDR3 runs from the conserved cysteine through the conserved F or W. A D gene is named only where the DNA matches it firmly. A clone size is listed for some rows: how often the clone was seen (once, few, many), or a class if it is expanded.

.	TRBV4-1	TRBD2	TRBJ2-2	TGCGCCAGCAGCCAGGGACTAGCGGGAGTAAGCGGGGAGCTGTTTTTT	CASSQGLAGVSGELFF
.	TRBV28	TRBD2	TRBJ2-7	TGTGCCAGCAGTCACAACGGGGGGGGTTCCTACGAGCAGTACTTC	CASSHNGGGSYEQYF
.	TRBV5-1	.	TRBJ1-1	TGCGCCAGCAGCTTGGATTCAGTGAACACTGAAGCTTTCTTT	CASSLDSVNTEAFF
.	TRBV28	TRBD1	TRBJ2-3	TGTGCCAGCAGTTTATCGGGACAGGGTGTGGGAGATACGCAGTATTTT	CASSLSGQGVGDTQYF
.	TRBV28	.	TRBJ2-5	TGTGCCAGCGCGGCGACGGAAGAGACCCAGTACTTC	CASAATEETQYF
.	TRBV29-1	TRBD1	TRBJ1-1	TGCAGCGTTTCTTCGACAGGGGGGAACACTGAAGCTTTCTTT	CSVSSTGGNTEAFF
few	TRBV6-1	.	TRBJ2-4	TGTGCCAGCAGTGAAGCGTCGGGACCAGGGAAAGGCATTCAGTACTTC	CASSEASGPGKGIQYF
.	TRBV19	.	TRBJ2-1	TGTGCCAGTAGCTATCTGGGAGATGAGCAGTTCTTC	CASSYLGDEQFF
once	TRBV5-1	.	TRBJ1-4	TGCGCCAGCAGCATCCGGCCCCCCCCCAATGAAAAACTGTTTTTT	CASSIRPPPNEKLFF
.	TRBV28	TRBD1	TRBJ2-7	TGTGCCAGCAAATCCGGGACAGGGAGGCGCGAGCAGTACTTC	CASKSGTGRREQYF
.	TRBV19	.	TRBJ2-7	TGTGCCAGTAGCAAGCGGCTCCCCTACGAGCAGTACTTC	CASSKRLPYEQYF
.	TRBV6-8	.	TRBJ2-2	TGTGCCATCAGCGAGGGGACTGTAACGAACACCGGGGAGCTGTTTTTT	CAISEGTVTNTGELFF
.	TRBV28	.	TRBJ2-7	TGTGCCAGCTCCGGGCCCACCCGAGAGCAGTACTTC	CASSGPTREQYF
few	TRBV6-8	TRBD2	TRBJ2-3	TGTGCCAGCACCCATTCTAGCGGCAGCACAGATACGCAGTATTTT	CASTHSSGSTDTQYF
.	TRBV27	.	TRBJ1-4	TGTGCCAGCAGGCATACCCCCCAGGGGAGTCATGAAAAACTGTTTTTT	CASRHTPQGSHEKLFF
.	TRBV19	TRBD1	TRBJ1-4	TGTGCCAGTAGGAACAGGGGTGACGAAAAACTGTTTTTT	CASRNRGDEKLFF
.	TRBV19	.	TRBJ1-2	TGTGCCAGTAGTCCGAGCCTTAACTATGGCTACACCTTC	CASSPSLNYGYTF
few	TRBV18	TRBD1	TRBJ1-1	TGTGCCAGCTCACCGGTAGGACAGGGTGGACACACTGAAGCTTTCTTT	CASSPVGQGGHTEAFF
few	TRBV11-3	.	TRBJ1-6	TGTGCCAGCAGCTTCCGGGACACTAATTCACCCCTCCACTTT	CASSFRDTNSPLHF
.	TRBV19	TRBD2	TRBJ2-7	TGTGTCAGTCAGCGGGGCGATTCCTACGAGCAGTACTTC	CVSQRGDSYEQYF
.	TRBV19	.	TRBJ2-3	TGTGCCAGTAGTATGGACCCGGGACGAGATACGCAGTATTTT	CASSMDPGRDTQYF
once	TRBV18	.	TRBJ1-3	TGTGCCAGCTCACGCCAGGTCTCCCCAGTGTTGGGATCTGACACCATATATTTT	CASSRQVSPVLGSDTIYF
once	TRBV15	TRBD2	TRBJ2-3	TGTGCCACCAGCCGGGGGGGTGGGAGCACAGATACGCAGTATTTT	CATSRGGGSTDTQYF
.	TRBV9	.	TRBJ2-3	TGTGCCAGCAGCCCAATCACGACAGCCAGCACAGATACGCAGTATTTT	CASSPITTASTDTQYF
.	TRBV28	.	TRBJ2-1	TGTGCCAGCAGTTCCCCCTCTAAGAATGAGCAGTTCTTC	CASSSPSKNEQFF
.	TRBV9	.	TRBJ2-1	TGTGCCAGCAGCGTCCGGGACCGTTACAATGAGCAGTTCTTC	CASSVRDRYNEQFF
.	TRBV5-1	.	TRBJ2-3	TGCGCCAGCAGCAAGGAATCTAGTTACACAGATACGCAGTATTTT	CASSKESSYTDTQYF
.	TRBV19	.	TRBJ1-5	TGTGCCAGTAGTATAGCGGGGCATAGCAATCAGCCCCAGCATTTT	CASSIAGHSNQPQHF
.	TRBV18	.	TRBJ1-2	TGTGCCAGCTCACCACCGCGACAGAACTATGGCTACACCTTC	CASSPPRQNYGYTF
.	TRBV5-1	.	TRBJ2-3	TGCGCCAGCAGCCCCGGAACTAGCACAGATACGCAGTATTTT	CASSPGTSTDTQYF
many	TRBV7-6	.	TRBJ1-2	TGTGCCAGCAGCTTGGAGGGGGGGAACTATGGCTACACCTTC	CASSLEGGNYGYTF
.	TRBV19	.	TRBJ1-1	TGTGCCAGTAGGGTTCAGGGGAACACTGAAGCTTTCTTT	CASRVQGNTEAFF
.	TRBV19	.	TRBJ2-5	TGTGCCAGTCGGGCAGAGCAAGAGACCCAGTACTTC	CASRAEQETQYF
.	TRBV28	.	TRBJ2-5	TGTGCCAGCAGGCCTCCGGGCCAGGGTGAGACCCAGTACTTC	CASRPPGQGETQYF
few	TRBV9	.	TRBJ1-2	TGTGCCAGCAGCGCCCCCAGGGCCGTCTCCTATGGCTACACCTTC	CASSAPRAVSYGYTF
medium-sized	TRBV9	.	TRBJ2-3	TGTGCCAGCAGCGTAGGGGACAAGTCAGATACGCAGTATTTT	CASSVGDKSDTQYF
.	TRBV28	TRBD1	TRBJ1-2	TGTGCCAGCAGTTTACCACAGACAGGGGGCAATATCTATGGCTACACCTTC	CASSLPQTGGNIYGYTF
once	TRBV18	TRBD1	TRBJ1-1	TGTGCCAGCTCATCCGACAGGGGAAACACTGAAGCTTTCTTT	CASSSDRGNTEAFF
.	TRBV29-1	TRBD2	TRBJ2-1	TGCAGCGCCAACCCGGGACTAGCGGACAATGAGCAGTTCTTC	CSANPGLADNEQFF
.	TRBV14	.	TRBJ2-7	TGTGCCAGCAGCCAAAGGGGAACAGGCCCCTACGAGCAGTACTTC	CASSQRGTGPYEQYF
.	TRBV19	TRBD2	TRBJ2-2	TGTGCAGTCGTCAGCGGGGACACCGGGGAGCTGTTTTTT	CAVVSGDTGELFF
.	TRBV23-1	TRBD2	TRBJ2-3	TGCGCCAGCAGTCGCCCGGGGGCTTTGGCTAGCGGGAAAAAAGATACGCAGTATTTT	CASSRPGALASGKKDTQYF
once	TRBV14	.	TRBJ2-1	TGTGCCAGCAGCCAAGTAGGGTATGAGCAGTTCTTC	CASSQVGYEQFF
.	TRBV6-4	.	TRBJ2-1	TGTGCCAGCAGTTACTCGAATGAGCAGTTCTTC	CASSYSNEQFF
.	TRBV18	.	TRBJ1-1	TGTGCCAGCTCACCGCTGTCGAGTACTGAAGCTTTCTTT	CASSPLSSTEAFF
once	TRBV5-1	.	TRBJ2-1	TGCGCCAGCCACGAGGATTGGGTGGGCGGCGAGCAGTTCTTC	CASHEDWVGGEQFF
.	TRBV28	TRBD1	TRBJ1-2	TGTGCCAGCAGTTTGAGAGGGGGCGGGTATGGCTACACCTTC	CASSLRGGGYGYTF
few	TRBV7-7	TRBD2	TRBJ2-1	TGTGCCAGCAGCTTCGGGACTAGCGGGGACTACAATGAGCAGTTCTTC	CASSFGTSGDYNEQFF
.	TRBV18	.	TRBJ2-7	TGTGCCAGCTCACCACCGCCAGGGTCATCCCACGAGCAGTACTTC	CASSPPPGSSHEQYF
few	TRBV6-8	.	TRBJ2-1	TGTGCCAGCAGTTACAGGGATTACAATGAGCAGTTCTTC	CASSYRDYNEQFF
.	TRBV28	.	TRBJ2-7	TGTGCCAGCAGTTTCGAGGTGGCTTCGAGCTCCTACGAGCAGTACTTC	CASSFEVASSSYEQYF
.	TRBV6-8	TRBD2	TRBJ2-2	TGTGCCAGCAGTTACTCAGCCCAGCGGGAGCACGGGGAGCTGTTTTTT	CASSYSAQREHGELFF
.	TRBV28	TRBD2	TRBJ2-3	TGTGCCAGCAGAATGACCATCCGGACTAGCGGGAGACGGCGCACAGATACGCAGTATTTT	CASRMTIRTSGRRRTDTQYF
.	TRBV18	.	TRBJ2-1	TGTGCCAGCTCACGGTCGGGATCGTACAATGAGCAGTTCTTC	CASSRSGSYNEQFF
.	TRBV19	TRBD1	TRBJ2-5	TGTGCCAGTAGGGTCCCGGGACAGGGGACGCTAAACTTC	CASRVPGQGTLNF